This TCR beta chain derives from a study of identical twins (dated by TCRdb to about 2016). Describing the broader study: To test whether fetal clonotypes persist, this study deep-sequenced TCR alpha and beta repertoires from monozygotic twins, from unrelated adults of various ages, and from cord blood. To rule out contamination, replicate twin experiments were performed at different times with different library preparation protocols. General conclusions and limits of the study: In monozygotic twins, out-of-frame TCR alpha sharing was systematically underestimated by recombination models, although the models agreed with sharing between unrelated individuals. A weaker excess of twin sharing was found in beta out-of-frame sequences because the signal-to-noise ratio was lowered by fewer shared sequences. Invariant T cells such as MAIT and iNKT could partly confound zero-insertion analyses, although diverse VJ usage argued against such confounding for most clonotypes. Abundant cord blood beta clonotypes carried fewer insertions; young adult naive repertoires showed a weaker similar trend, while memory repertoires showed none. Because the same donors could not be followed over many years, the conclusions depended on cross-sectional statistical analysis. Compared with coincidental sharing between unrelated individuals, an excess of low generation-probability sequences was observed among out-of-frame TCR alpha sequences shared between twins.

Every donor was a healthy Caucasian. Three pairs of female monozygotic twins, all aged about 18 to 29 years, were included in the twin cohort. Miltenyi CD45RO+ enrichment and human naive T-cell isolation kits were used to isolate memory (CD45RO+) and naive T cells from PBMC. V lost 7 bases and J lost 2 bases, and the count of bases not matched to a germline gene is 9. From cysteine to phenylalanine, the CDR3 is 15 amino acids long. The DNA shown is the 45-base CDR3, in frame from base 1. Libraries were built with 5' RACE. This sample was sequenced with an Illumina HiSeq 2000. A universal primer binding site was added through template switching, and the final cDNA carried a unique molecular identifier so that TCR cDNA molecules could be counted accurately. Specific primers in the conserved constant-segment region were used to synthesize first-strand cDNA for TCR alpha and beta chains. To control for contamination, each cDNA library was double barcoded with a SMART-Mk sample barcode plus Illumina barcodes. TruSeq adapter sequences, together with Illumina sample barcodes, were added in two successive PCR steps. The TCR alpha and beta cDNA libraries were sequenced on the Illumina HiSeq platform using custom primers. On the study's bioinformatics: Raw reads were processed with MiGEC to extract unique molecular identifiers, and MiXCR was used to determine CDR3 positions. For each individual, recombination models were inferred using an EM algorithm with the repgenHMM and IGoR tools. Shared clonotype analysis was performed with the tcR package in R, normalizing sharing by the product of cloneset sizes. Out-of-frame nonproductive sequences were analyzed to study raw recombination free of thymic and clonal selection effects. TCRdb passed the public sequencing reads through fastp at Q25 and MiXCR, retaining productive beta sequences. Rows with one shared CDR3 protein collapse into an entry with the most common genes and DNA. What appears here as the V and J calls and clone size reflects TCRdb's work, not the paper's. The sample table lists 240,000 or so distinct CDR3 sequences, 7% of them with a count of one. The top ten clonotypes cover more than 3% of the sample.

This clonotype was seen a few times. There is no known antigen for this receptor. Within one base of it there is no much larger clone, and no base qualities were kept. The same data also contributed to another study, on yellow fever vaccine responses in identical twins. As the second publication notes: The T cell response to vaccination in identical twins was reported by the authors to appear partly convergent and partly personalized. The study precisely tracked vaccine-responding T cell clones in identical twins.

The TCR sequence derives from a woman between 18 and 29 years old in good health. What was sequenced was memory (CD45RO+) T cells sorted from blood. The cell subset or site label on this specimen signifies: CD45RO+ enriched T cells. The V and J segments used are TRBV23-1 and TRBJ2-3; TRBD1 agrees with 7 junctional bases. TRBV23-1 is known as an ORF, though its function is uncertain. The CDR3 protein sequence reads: CASTPGQVATDTQYF. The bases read TGCGCCAGCACCCCAGGACAGGTGGCCACAGATACGCAGTATTTT.